This paragraph covers one TCR beta chain sequence. Its target is unknown. A second about 7 to 12 cycle PCR used barcoded and J-beta primers. TCRdb ran MiXCR on the 5' RACE reads and lists one entry per CDR3 protein. The sample carries 750,000 to 1,000,000 distinct CDR3 sequences, under 35% recorded once. This record belongs to a study of blood T cells in healthy people across ages. Background on the study: About one barcoded beta molecule was captured per two T cells (by template switching). Study-wide results and limits: In the absence of known donor CMV status, changes in expanded clonotypes were possibly confounded. Unsorted PBMC material precluded a definitive naive versus antigen-experienced comparison.

The CDR3 consists of 16 residues. Trimming removed 6 bases from V and 2 bases from J, with 19 bases in between. Germline assignment: CDR1 MGHRA and CDR2 YSYEKL. The same data also contributed to another study, on T cells of mothers and their children. Per that study: Clones that were microchimeric and persistent were not detected among T cells.

This receptor was obtained from a woman aged 40 to 49 in good health. Sequenced sample: blood. The chain combines TRBV4-1 with TRBJ1-2; perhaps TRBD1 as D (5 bases). The CDR3 region is CASSQRNGGRNYGYTF. DNA for the CDR3: TGCGCCAGCAGTCAGAGAAACGGGGGAAGAAACTATGGCTACACCTTC.